These 19 T cell receptor beta chains were all obtained from the same sample, sequenced in a study of T cell responses to AZD1222 COVID-19 vaccine. The data were produced by immunoSEQ multiplex PCR, yet TCRdb's version contains in-frame clones alone and is incomplete. The sample records around 120,000 clones, 92% being singletons. Material: peripheral blood, obtained 28 days after the second AZD1222 dose. The receptors come from an adult who received the AZD1222 COVID-19 vaccine.

This CDR3 reads CASSPMFQGVPEQYF. The CDR3 nucleotides are TGTGCCAGTAGTCCGATGTTCCAGGGGGTTCCCGAGCAGTACTTC. The gene calls are TRBV19 and TRBJ2-7; 7 bases are shared with TRBD1. The CDR3 sequence is 15 residues long. CDR1 and CDR2 (germline): LNHDA, SQIVND (reference sequence). V trimming: 5 bases; J trimming: 6 bases; junction bases outside the gene matches: 13. Looking up the rest from reference TRBV19 and TRBJ2-7 gives the full variable domain: DGGITQSPKYLFRKEGQNVTLSCEQNLNHDAMYWYRQDPGQGLRLIYYSQIVNDFQKGDIAEGYSVSREKKESFPLTVTSAQKNPTAFYLCASSPMFQGVPEQYFGPGTRLTVT.

The J gene is TRBJ1-2, the V gene TRBV6-5, with D hard to call. Trimming pared 0 bases from V and 4 bases from J, leaving 12 bases between. Germline assignment: CDR1 MNHEY and CDR2 SVGAGI. There are 15 residues in the CDR3. CDR3 DNA sequence: TGTGCCAGCAGTTACTCTGGCCAGTACGGCTATGGCTACACCTTC. Its translation is CASSYSGQYGYGYTF.

The CDR3 nucleotides are TGTGCCTGGAGTGCGGCAGGGGCGACTAGCGGGAGCCACAATGAGCAGTTCTTC. This encodes CAWSAAGATSGSHNEQFF. The chain uses TRBV30 and TRBJ2-1; TRBD2 agrees at 12 bases. This CDR3 has 18 residues. Germline-derived CDR1 and CDR2 are GTSNPN and SVGIG (reference sequence). The V and J ends lost 1 base and 5 bases, in that order; junction bases with no gene match: 12.

V is TRBV21-1 and J is TRBJ2-6; no check of the table's D call, TRBD1, against the DNA was made. TRBV21-1 is an annotated pseudogene. This CDR3 region has 17 residues. The CDR3, as DNA: TGTGCCAGCAGCAGTCCCCTGGCAGGCACTGGGGCCAACGTCCTGACTTTC. Translation: CASSSPLAGTGANVLTF.

The chain joins TRBV29-1 to TRBJ1-2; D is unclear. This CDR3 comprises 10 residues. Trimming left V 3 bases short and J 8 bases short, with 7 bases between. Germline V CDR1 and CDR2: SQVTM, ANQGSEA. The CDR3 protein is CSVEGGGYTF. The CDR3 DNA follows: TGCAGCGTTGAGGGCGGAGGCTACACCTTC.

The gene calls are TRBV28 and TRBJ1-3, with D unresolved. The length of the CDR3 is 13 residues. Deletions cut 7 bases from V and 4 bases from J, with 11 bases between. Germline-derived CDR1 and CDR2 are MDHEN and SYDVKM. The CDR3 region is CASTPDGGNTIYF. In DNA, the CDR3 is TGTGCCAGCACCCCGGACGGAGGAAACACCATATATTTT.

The chain is built from TRBV7-2 and TRBJ1-2; D is possibly TRBD1 (6 bases). Germline CDR1 reads SGHTA; CDR2 reads FQGNSA. This CDR3 region has 14 residues. With 4 bases removed from V and 4 bases from J, the gap between germline ends came to 13 bases. This CDR3 is CASSSPGHSYGYTF. CDR3 coding DNA: TGTGCCAGCAGCTCACCGGGACATTCCTATGGCTACACCTTC.

The V and J genes are TRBV18 and TRBJ2-7; D is perhaps TRBD1 (5 bases). The CDR3 length is 12 residues. CDR1 and CDR2 from the germline V gene are KGHSH and LQKENI. The ends were cut back, 5 bases at V and 6 bases at J, with 11 bases in the middle. CDR3 DNA sequence: TGTGCCAGCTCAGTAACAGGACGCGAGCAGTACTTC. It translates to CASSVTGREQYF.

V is TRBV28 and J is TRBJ1-1; 10 nucleotides match TRBD1. V shed 8 bases and J 4 bases; nucleotides not matched to a gene: 4. The CDR3 is 13 amino acids. Germline V gives CDR1 MDHEN, CDR2 SYDVKM. CDR3 sequence reads: CASPDRGGTEAFF. As DNA, the CDR3 is TGTGCCAGCCCGGACAGGGGGGGCACTGAAGCTTTCTTT.

The rearrangement joins TRBV7-6 to TRBJ2-1; 9 bases align to TRBD2. The CDR3 contains 15 residues. Germline values: CDR1 SGHVS, CDR2 FNYEAQ. V lost 6 bases, J lost 5 bases, and 8 bases stayed unmatched. The CDR3 nucleotides are TGTGCCAGCAGTTCGACTAGCGGAGTGGACAATGAGCAGTTCTTC. It encodes CASSSTSGVDNEQFF.

The chain recombines TRBV25-1 with TRBJ1-6; D may be TRBD1 (6 bases). The CDR3 sequence is 13 residues long. CDR1 is MGHDK, CDR2 SYGVNS, per germline. The V end was cut by 8 bases, the J end by 5 bases, with 10 bases between. The CDR3 spells CASQDRDNSPLHF. Here the CDR3 DNA reads TGTGCCAGCCAGGACAGAGATAATTCACCCCTCCACTTT.

The V gene is TRBV12-3 or TRBV12-4, the J gene TRBJ2-1; no firm D call. This CDR3 comprises 12 residues. V lost 1 base, J lost 10 bases, and 8 bases lay in between. This CDR3 is CASSLGWFEQFF. The CDR3 bases are TGTGCCAGCAGTTTAGGGTGGTTCGAGCAGTTCTTC.

Here the CDR3 DNA reads TGTGCCAGCAGCCATAGTCGGGGGGTTCGTAATGAAAAACTGTTTTTT. Translating it yields CASSHSRGVRNEKLFF. The rearrangement joins TRBV27 to TRBJ1-4; D possibly corresponds to TRBD1 (5 bases). Germline V lookup: CDR1 MNHEY, CDR2 SMNVEV (reference sequence). The CDR3 covers 16 residues. Trimming pared 6 bases from V and 4 bases from J, leaving 18 bases between.

The rearrangement links TRBV5-6 to TRBJ2-7; 10 bases map to TRBD1. The CDR3 covers 15 residues. CDR1 SGHDT and CDR2 YYEEEE come from the germline V gene. J gave up 4 bases and V 4 bases, and 8 bases lay outside the gene matches. The DNA of the CDR3 is TGTGCCAGCAGCCTCCCGGGACAGGGGAAATACGAGCAGTACTTC. Its protein product is CASSLPGQGKYEQYF.

V gene TRBV5-4 combines with J gene TRBJ2-2; TRBD2 is a possible D gene (6 bases). V gave up 6 bases and J gave up 2 bases, with 11 bases separating them. CDR1 SGHNT and CDR2 YYREEE come from the germline V gene (reference sequence). The CDR3 covers 14 residues. The CDR3 sequence is CASTYGTNTGELFF. The CDR3 DNA follows: TGTGCCAGCACCTACGGGACTAACACCGGGGAGCTGTTTTTT.

This clone was seen once. This chain joins TRBV27 and TRBJ2-1; 7 bases match TRBD1. This CDR3 has 15 amino acids. After removal of 5 bases from V and 0 bases from J, the junction contained 4 bases not matched to a gene. In germline, CDR1 is MNHEY, CDR2 SMNVEV (reference sequence). CDR3 in DNA: TGTGCCAGCAGTGACAGGGATAGCTCCTACAATGAGCAGTTCTTC. Protein sequence: CASSDRDSSYNEQFF.

This chain connects TRBV7-3 to TRBJ2-1; TRBD2 agrees at 9 bases. Per germline, CDR1 SGHTA and CDR2 FQGTGA. There are 15 residues in the CDR3. V gave up 2 bases and J gave up 8 bases; unmatched junction bases: 7. CDR3 residues: CASSLGAGGYHEQFF. The CDR3 DNA reads as TGTGCCAGCAGCTTAGGAGCGGGAGGATATCATGAGCAGTTCTTC.

The chain has TRBV7-9 and TRBJ1-2; tentative D call: TRBD1 (5 bases). This CDR3 spans 16 amino acids. Deletions cut 4 bases from V and 8 bases from J, with 23 bases between. Germline V CDR1 and CDR2: SEHNR, FQNEAQ (reference sequence). The DNA of the CDR3 is TGTGCCAGCAGCTCGACAGATGGGACCAAAAGGAGGGGCTACACCTTC. This codes for CASSSTDGTKRRGYTF.

The V and J genes are TRBV28 and TRBJ1-1; no reliable D call. Per germline, CDR1 MDHEN and CDR2 SYDVKM. The CDR3 loop spans 13 amino acids. The ends were cut back, 1 base at V and 0 bases at J, with 3 bases in the middle. The CDR3 here is CASSLLVNTEAFF. The CDR3 nucleotides are TGTGCCAGCAGTTTATTGGTGAACACTGAAGCTTTCTTT.